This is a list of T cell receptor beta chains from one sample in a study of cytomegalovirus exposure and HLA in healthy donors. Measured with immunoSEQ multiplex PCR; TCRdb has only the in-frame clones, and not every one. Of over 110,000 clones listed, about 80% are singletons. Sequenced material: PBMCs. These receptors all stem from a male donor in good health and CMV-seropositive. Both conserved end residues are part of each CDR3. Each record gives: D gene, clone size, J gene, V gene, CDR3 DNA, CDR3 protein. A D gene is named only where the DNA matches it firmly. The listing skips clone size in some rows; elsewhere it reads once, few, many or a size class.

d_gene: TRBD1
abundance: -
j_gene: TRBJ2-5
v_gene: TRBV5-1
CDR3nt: TGCGCCAGCAGCCGACCGGACAGGGCCGAAGAGACCCAGTACTTC
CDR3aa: CASSRPDRAEETQYF

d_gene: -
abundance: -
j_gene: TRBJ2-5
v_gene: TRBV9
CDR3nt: TGTGCCAGCAGCTCCCCGGGGGTTGGAGGGACCCAGTACTTC
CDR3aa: CASSSPGVGGTQYF

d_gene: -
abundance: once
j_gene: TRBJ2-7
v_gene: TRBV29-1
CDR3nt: TGCAGCGTTCGGGAAAGGGGATGGGGGGACTACGAGCAGTACTTC
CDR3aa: CSVRERGWGDYEQYF

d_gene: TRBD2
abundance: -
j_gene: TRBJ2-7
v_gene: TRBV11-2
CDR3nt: TGTGCCAGCAGCTTAACCAGCGGGAGGACCTACGAGCAGTACTTC
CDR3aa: CASSLTSGRTYEQYF

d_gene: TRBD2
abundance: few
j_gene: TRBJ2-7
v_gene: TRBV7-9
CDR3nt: TGTGCCAGCAGTACAGCGGGGGGGAACGAGCAGTACTTC
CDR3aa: CASSTAGGNEQYF

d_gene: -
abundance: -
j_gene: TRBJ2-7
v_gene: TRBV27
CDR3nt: TGTGCCACTACCGCGGTAGGGGGCGAGCAGTACTTC
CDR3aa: CATTAVGGEQYF

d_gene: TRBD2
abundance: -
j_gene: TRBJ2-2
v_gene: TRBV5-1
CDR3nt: TGCGCCAGCAGACTATTGGCGGGAGATACCGGGGAGCTGTTTTTT
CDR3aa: CASRLLAGDTGELFF

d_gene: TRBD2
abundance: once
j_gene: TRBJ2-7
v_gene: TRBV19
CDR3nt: TGTGCCAGTAGACTGACTAGCGGGGGGGCCCACGAGCAGTACTTC
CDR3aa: CASRLTSGGAHEQYF

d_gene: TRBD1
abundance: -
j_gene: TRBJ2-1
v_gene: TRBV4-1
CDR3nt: TGCGTCAGCAGCCAAGGGGTAGGGGGCGTGTTGAGTGAGCAGTTCTTC
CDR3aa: CVSSQGVGGVLSEQFF

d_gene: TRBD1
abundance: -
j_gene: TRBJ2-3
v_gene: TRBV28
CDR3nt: TGTGCCAGCAGTTTATGGGAAACAGGGGGTCAGGCAGGAGATACGCAGTATTTT
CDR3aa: CASSLWETGGQAGDTQYF

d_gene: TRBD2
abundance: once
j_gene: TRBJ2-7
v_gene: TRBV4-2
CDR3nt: TGTGCCAGCAGCCAAGACCGATATAGCGGGGCGGTACGGTCCTACGAGCAGTACTTC
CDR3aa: CASSQDRYSGAVRSYEQYF

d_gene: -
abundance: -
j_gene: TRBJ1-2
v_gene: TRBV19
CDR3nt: TGTGCCAGTAGTATTTTAGCCGCTAACTATGGCTACACCTTC
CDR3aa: CASSILAANYGYTF

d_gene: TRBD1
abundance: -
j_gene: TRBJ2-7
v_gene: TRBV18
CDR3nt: TGTGCCAGCTCAACGGGACAGGCCACTTACGAGCAGTACTTC
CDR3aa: CASSTGQATYEQYF

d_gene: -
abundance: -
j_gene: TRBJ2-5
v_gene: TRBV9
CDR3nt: TGTGCCAGCAGCGTAGGCGGCCAGTTAGAGACCCAGTACTTC
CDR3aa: CASSVGGQLETQYF

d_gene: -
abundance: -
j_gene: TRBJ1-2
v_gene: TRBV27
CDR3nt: TGTGCCAGCAGACTAGGAGGGTCCCTATCTGGCTACACCTTC
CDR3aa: CASRLGGSLSGYTF

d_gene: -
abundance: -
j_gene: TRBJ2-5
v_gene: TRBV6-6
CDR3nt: TGTGCCAGCAGCTCCGACAGTACCCAAGAGACCCAGTACTTC
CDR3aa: CASSSDSTQETQYF

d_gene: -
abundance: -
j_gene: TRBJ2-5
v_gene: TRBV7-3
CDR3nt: TGTGCCAGCAGCTTAGGTTTGAGCCGAGAAATCCAAGAGACCCAGTACTTC
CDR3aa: CASSLGLSREIQETQYF

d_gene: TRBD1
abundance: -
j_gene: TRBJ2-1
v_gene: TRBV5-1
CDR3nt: TGCGCCAGCAGCTCGACGGGACAGGGGAATGATGAGCAGTTCTTC
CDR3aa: CASSSTGQGNDEQFF

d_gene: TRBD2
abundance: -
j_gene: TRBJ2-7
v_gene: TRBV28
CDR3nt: TGTGCCAGCAGTTTTGTCCTCGGTAGCGGGAGGGTCGGCGAGCAGTACTTC
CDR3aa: CASSFVLGSGRVGEQYF

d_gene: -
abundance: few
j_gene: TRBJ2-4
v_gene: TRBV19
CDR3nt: TGTGCCAGTAGCCCGCGGGGTGGGGCTTCCAAAAACATTCAGTACTTC
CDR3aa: CASSPRGGASKNIQYF

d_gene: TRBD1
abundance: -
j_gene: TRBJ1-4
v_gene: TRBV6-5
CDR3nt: TGTGCCAGCAGTTTGGGACAGGGGATTTTAGAAAAACTGTTTTTT
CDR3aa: CASSLGQGILEKLFF

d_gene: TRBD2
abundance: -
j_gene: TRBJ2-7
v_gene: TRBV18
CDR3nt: TGTGCCAGCTCACCAGTCAGCGGGAGCTTCTACGAGCAGTACTTC
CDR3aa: CASSPVSGSFYEQYF

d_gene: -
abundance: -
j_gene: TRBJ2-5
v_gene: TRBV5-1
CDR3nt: TGCGCCAGCAGCTTGCCCCCACTCGGGCAAGAGACCCAGTACTTC
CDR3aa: CASSLPPLGQETQYF

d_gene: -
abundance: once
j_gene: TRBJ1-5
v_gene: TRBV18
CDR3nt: TGTGCCAGCTCAGGCGGAAATAGCAATCAGCCCCAGCATTTT
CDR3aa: CASSGGNSNQPQHF

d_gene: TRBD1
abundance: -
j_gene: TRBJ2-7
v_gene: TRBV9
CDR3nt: TGTGCCAGCAGCCACAGGGGGCTGGGGGAGCAGTACTTC
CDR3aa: CASSHRGLGEQYF

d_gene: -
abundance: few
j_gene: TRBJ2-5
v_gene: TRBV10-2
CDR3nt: TGCGCCAGCAGTGAGTCCTTGAGGATGGGCCAAGAGACCCAGTACTTC
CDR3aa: CASSESLRMGQETQYF

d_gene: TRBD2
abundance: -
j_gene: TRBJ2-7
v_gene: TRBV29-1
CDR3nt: TGCAGCGTTGTCGGTCTGGCTAGCGGGATAACCTACGAGCAGTACTTC
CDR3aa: CSVVGLASGITYEQYF

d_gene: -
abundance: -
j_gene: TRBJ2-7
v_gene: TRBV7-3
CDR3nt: TGTGCCAGCAGCTTAACAGGACAGCGCGAGCAGTACTTC
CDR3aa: CASSLTGQREQYF

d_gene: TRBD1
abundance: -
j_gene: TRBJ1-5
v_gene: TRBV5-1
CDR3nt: TGCGCCAGCAGCGAATCAGGGGGCCTGGGTAATCAGCCCCAGCATTTT
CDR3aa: CASSESGGLGNQPQHF

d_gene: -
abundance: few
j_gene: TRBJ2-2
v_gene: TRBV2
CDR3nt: TGTGCCAGCACCAAATGGGCTGTTTACACCGGGGAGCTGTTTTTT
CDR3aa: CASTKWAVYTGELFF

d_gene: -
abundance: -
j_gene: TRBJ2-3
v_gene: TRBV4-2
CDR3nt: TGTGCCAGCAGCCAAGCATGGGGGGGGCCTGCTCAGGATACGCAGTATTTT
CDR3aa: CASSQAWGGPAQDTQYF

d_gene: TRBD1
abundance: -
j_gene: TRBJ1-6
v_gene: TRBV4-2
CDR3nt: TGTGCCAGCAGACTTACAGGGGGCGCGTATAATTCACCCCTCCACTTT
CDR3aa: CASRLTGGAYNSPLHF

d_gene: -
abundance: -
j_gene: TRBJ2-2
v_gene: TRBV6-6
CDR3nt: TGTGCCAGCAGTTACTCCACAGCTTCCACCGGGGAGCTGTTTTTT
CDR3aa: CASSYSTASTGELFF

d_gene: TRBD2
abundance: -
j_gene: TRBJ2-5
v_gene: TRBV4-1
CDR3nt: TGCGCCAGCAGCTTGGGACTAGCGGGAGCGTCGGGGGAGACCCAGTACTTC
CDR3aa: CASSLGLAGASGETQYF

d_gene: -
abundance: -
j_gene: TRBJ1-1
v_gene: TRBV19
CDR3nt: TGTGCCAGTAGTATTGTCGGTGGGGGGGTCACTGAAGCTTTCTTT
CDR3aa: CASSIVGGGVTEAFF

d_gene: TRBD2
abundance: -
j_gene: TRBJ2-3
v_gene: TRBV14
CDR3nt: TGTGCCAGCAGCCAGGCCCCGGGGGGACTAGCAGATACGCAGTATTTT
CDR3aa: CASSQAPGGLADTQYF

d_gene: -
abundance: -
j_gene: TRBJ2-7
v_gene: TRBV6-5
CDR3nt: TGTGCCAGCAGCTCTCCCCGGACCCCGGGGGAGCAGTACTTC
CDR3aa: CASSSPRTPGEQYF

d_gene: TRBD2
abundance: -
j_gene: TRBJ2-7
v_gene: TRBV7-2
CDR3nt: TGTGCCAGCAGCTCCCGACTAGCGGGACTGGGCGAGCAGTACTTC
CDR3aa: CASSSRLAGLGEQYF

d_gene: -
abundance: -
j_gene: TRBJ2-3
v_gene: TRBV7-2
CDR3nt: TGTGCCAGCAGCTTAGACAGGCTAAGAATTAGCACAGATACGCAGTATTTT
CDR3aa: CASSLDRLRISTDTQYF

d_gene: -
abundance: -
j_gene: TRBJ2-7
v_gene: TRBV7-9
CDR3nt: TGTGCCAGCAGCTTCGGAGGAGCGTTGCCGTACCATTACGAGCAGTACTTC
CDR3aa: CASSFGGALPYHYEQYF

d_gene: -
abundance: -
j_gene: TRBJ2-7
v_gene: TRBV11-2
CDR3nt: TGTGCCAGCAGCTTAGATCGAGCGGGCGAGCAGTACTTC
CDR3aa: CASSLDRAGEQYF

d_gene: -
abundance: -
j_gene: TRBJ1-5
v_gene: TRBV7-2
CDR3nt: TGTGCCAGCAGAAGCGGGGGGAGAGTCAATCAGCCCCAGCATTTT
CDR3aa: CASRSGGRVNQPQHF

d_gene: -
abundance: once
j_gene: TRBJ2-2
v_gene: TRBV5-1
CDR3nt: TGCGCCAGCGGGCCTGGCTATTCATACACCGGGGAGCTGTTTTTT
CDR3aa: CASGPGYSYTGELFF

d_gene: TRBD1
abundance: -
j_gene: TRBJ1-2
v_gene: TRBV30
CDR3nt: TGTGCCTGGAGCTCTAGGACAGGGGCCGGCTACACCTTC
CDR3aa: CAWSSRTGAGYTF

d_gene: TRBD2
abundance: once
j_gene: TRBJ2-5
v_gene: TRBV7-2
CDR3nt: TGTGCCAGCAGCTTTCGACTAGCGGGCCAAGAGACCCAGTACTTC
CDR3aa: CASSFRLAGQETQYF

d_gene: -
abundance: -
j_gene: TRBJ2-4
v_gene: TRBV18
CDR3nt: TGTGCCAGCTCACCCGAGGCAGGGCTGGACATTCAGTACTTC
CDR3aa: CASSPEAGLDIQYF

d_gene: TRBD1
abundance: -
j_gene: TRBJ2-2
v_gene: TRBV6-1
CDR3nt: TGTGCCAGCAGTGAAATGGCAGGGGGCACCGGGGAGCTGTTTTTT
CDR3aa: CASSEMAGGTGELFF

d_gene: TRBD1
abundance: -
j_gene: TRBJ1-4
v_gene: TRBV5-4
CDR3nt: TGTGCCAGCAGGCCCGGACAGGGTAATGAAAAACTGTTTTTT
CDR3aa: CASRPGQGNEKLFF